This entry concerns a single TCR beta chain. Its antigen target is currently unknown. Qualities for individual bases were not recorded, and no much larger clone is one base off. The sample is drawn from a study of blood T cell repertoires in COVID-19 (dated by TCRdb to the early 2020s). Some background on the complete study: Collaborator samples came from the United States, Italy and Spain and covered acute and convalescent phases of COVID-19. Where available, HLA class I and class II types were obtained from metadata supplied by the sample provider rather than from assay-based typing. The dataset comprised deeply sampled blood TCRbeta repertoires from subjects exposed to, actively infected with, or recovered from COVID-19. The prospective study material was composed of cDNA or gDNA derived from T cells, B-cell-depleted T cells, or PBMCs. The repertoires were released in a freely available public database meant as a resource for research on the immune response to SARS-CoV-2. The sample metadata nearly always contained a de-identified subject ID, COVID-19 status, age in years and sex. Samples came from the ongoing ImmuneRACE study (first 160 participants) plus 1,254 subjects from 6 global collaborators. Here is what the overall study found, with its caveats: Clinical and demographic metadata were provided uncurated, with the amount varying by source and participant.

The CDR3 goes from the cysteine to the phenylalanine over 15 residues. Of the read, only the CDR3 DNA is kept; its 45 bases are in frame from base 1. V and J lose 3 bases and 0 bases, and a span of 9 bases separates them. CDR1 and CDR2, per the germline V gene, are KGHSH and LQKENI. TCRbeta CDR3 regions were amplified from genomic DNA by means of the immunoSEQ Assay, a bias-controlled multiplex PCR. The original pipeline was this. Nucleated cell counts per sample were estimated from amplification of reference gene primers within the assay. To quantify the absolute abundance of each unique TCRbeta CDR3 rearrangement, sequence reads were collapsed and filtered. Productive Simpson clonality was computed per sample as the square root of Simpson's diversity index over productive rearrangements. The source is immuneACCESS, and TCRdb retained only in-frame sequences with V and J called. Part of the clones is not carried over; for the studies checked, unresolved V genes explain less than half of this, and the remainder is unexplained. The DNA was the basis for D and trimming; V, J and clone size are from that table. The sample yields approximately 210,000 clones; approximately 80% were counted once. 3.5% to 4.5% of the sample is taken by the ten largest.

Participants in the prospective study were enrolled through a virtual design, were aged roughly 18 to 90 years, and lived in fewer than 30 United States geographic areas. Cohort assignment in the prospective study relied on participant-reported clinical history from a screening survey and a study questionnaire. In the prospective study, mobile phlebotomists collected whole blood, serum and a nasopharyngeal or oropharyngeal swab from each participant. Additional blood draws and questionnaires over an approximately 2-month period could optionally be provided by prospective study participants. Blood samples from the prospective study were shipped frozen or at room temperature prior to DNA extraction.

The receptor's source is a man between 25 and 39 years old with acute COVID-19. The specimen sequenced was PBMCs or T cells enriched from blood (not recorded which). The chain employs TRBV18 and TRBJ1-5, with the identity of the D gene unclear. The bases read TGTGCCAGCTCACCCCAGGCGATTAGCAATCAGCCCCAGCATTTT. It translates as CASSPQAISNQPQHF.